This T cell receptor beta chain is drawn from a study of blood T cell repertoires in COVID-19. Study at large: Donors in the United States, Italy and Spain gave samples during acute or convalescent COVID-19. PBMCs, B-cell-depleted T cells, or T cells were the source of the cDNA or gDNA that made up the material.

Authors' processing steps: Amplification of reference gene primers provided the estimated nucleated cell counts. Sequencing was performed with immunoSEQ multiplex PCR; in TCRdb, only in-frame clones are kept and a portion is missing. V and J calls and clone size are as listed in that table; D and trimming were resolved from the DNA. The sample yields about 220,000 clones, approximately 88% seen once. What was sequenced was PBMCs or T cells enriched from blood (not recorded which). This receptor was obtained from a woman aged 25 to 39 with acute COVID-19.

For the CDR3, the DNA is TGCAGTGCTTCCCGGGGGAATGAGCAGTTCTTC. It encodes CSASRGNEQFF. The chain uses TRBV20-1 and TRBJ2-1; possibly TRBD2 for D (6 bases). V lost 5 bases, J lost 7 bases, and 9 bases lay in between. There are 11 residues in the CDR3. The germline V gene has CDR1 DFQATT and CDR2 SNEGSKA (reference sequence).